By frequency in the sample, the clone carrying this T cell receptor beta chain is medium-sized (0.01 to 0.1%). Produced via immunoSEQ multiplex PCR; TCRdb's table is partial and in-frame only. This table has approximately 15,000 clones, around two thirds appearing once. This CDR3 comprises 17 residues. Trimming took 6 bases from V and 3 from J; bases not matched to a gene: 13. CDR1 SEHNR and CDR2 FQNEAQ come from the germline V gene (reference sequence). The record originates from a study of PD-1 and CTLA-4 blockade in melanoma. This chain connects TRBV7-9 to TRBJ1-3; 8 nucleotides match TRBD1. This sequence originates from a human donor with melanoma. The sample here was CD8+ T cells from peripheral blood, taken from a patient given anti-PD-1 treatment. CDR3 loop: CASRPQHSGGFGNTIYF. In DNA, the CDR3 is TGTGCCAGCAGACCCCAACATTCAGGGGGCTTTGGAAACACCATATATTTT.